This T cell receptor beta chain came from a study of blood T cells in healthy people across ages. Regarding the study as a whole: With age, beta diversity per million T cells declined roughly linearly, significantly by 30 to 50. Compared with aged donors, long-lived donors showed fewer expanded clones, suggesting selection.

The CDR3 is made up of 12 amino acids. V was clipped by 6 bases and J by 2 bases, with 5 bases between them. Germline loops: CDR1 KGHDR, CDR2 SFDVKD. This clonotype was seen a few times. Its cognate antigen is unknown. A second PCR of about 6 to 11 cycles used a sample-barcoded 5' primer and a J-beta primer mix. Researchers report that a template-switch adaptor with 12 random nucleotides tagged each cDNA molecule. TCRdb reprocessed the 5' RACE reads via MiXCR and lists one record per CDR3 protein. This table holds some 1,800,000 distinct CDR3 sequences, around 42% found once. In terms of origin and age, donors were healthy Caucasian individuals from Russia aged roughly 6 to 95.

Specimen: blood. This TCR was sampled from a human donor in good health. This rearrangement joins TRBV24-1 to TRBJ2-3, with D unresolved. In DNA, the CDR3 is TGTGCCACCAGTTTGACCACAGATACGCAGTATTTT. This codes for CATSLTTDTQYF.